The 9 T cell receptor beta chains given below trace back to one sample, sequenced in a study of T cells in women clearing cervical HPV infection. Produced via immunoSEQ multiplex PCR; TCRdb's table is partial and in-frame only. The sample has 25,000 to 35,000 clones, and its top ten clones hold 18%. Specimen: blood buffy coat. Every receptor here comes from a woman aged 18 to 75 with a cervical HPV16 infection that either progressed to CIN3+ or cleared (not recorded which).

On this clone itself: The read terminates 3 residues ahead of where the CDR3 ends, so the germline J gene completes it. Other nucleotide sequences in the sample specify the same CDR3. V is TRBV7-2 and J is TRBJ2-3, with D unresolved. Germline CDR1 reads SGHTA; CDR2 reads FQGNSA. This CDR3 has 12 amino acids. Trimming removed 1 base at V and 7 bases at J, with 6 bases between. The sequenced part of the CDR3 DNA is TGTGCCAGCAGCTTAGACTACTATACG. It encodes CASSLDYYT. The CDR3 as a whole reads CASSLDYYTQYF. Filled out from reference TRBV7-2 and TRBJ2-3, the complete variable domain reads GAGVSQSPSNKVTEKGKDVELRCDPISGHTALYWYRQSLGQGLEFLIYFQGNSAPDKSGLPSDRFSAERTGGSVSTLTIQRTQQEDSAVYLCASSLDYYTQYFGPGTRLTVL.

A remark on this clone: The read ends 3 residues shy of where the CDR3 ends; the end is completed using the germline J gene. V usage is TRBV2 and J usage is TRBJ1-1; 12 bases agree with TRBD1. Germline CDR1 is SNHLY and CDR2 is FYNNEI. With 7 bases clipped from V and 5 bases from J, the junction kept 5 bases outside the gene matches. This CDR3 is 14 amino acids long. The CDR3 DNA, read in part, is TGTGCCAGCACGGGACAGGGGGCGAGGACTGAA. Translated: CASTGQGARTE. The whole CDR3 is CASTGQGARTEAFF.

As concerns this clone: The read is 3 residues too short to cover the CDR3 end, so that end is filled in from the germline J gene. This chain joins TRBV20-1 and TRBJ1-4, with D unresolved. Germline CDR1 DFQATT, CDR2 SNEGSKA (reference sequence). This CDR3 region has 12 residues. The covered CDR3 bases are TGCAGTGCTAGTACCCCACCGCGGGTA. Translated: CSASTPPRV. The entire CDR3 sequence reads CSASTPPRVLFF.

This chain's CDR3 is CSARETSGRAGETQYF. Partial CDR3 DNA: TGCAGTGCTAGAGAAACTAGCGGGAGGGCCGGGGAGACC. The chain employs TRBV20-1 and TRBJ2-5, with TRBD2 matching 13 bases. Read coverage stops 3 residues before the CDR3 terminus; the germline J gene supplies the remainder. The CDR3 is made up of 16 amino acids. Trimming took 0 bases from V and 5 from J; bases not matched to a gene: 6. Germline CDR1 DFQATT, CDR2 SNEGSKA (reference sequence).

As to this clone: The sequence runs out 3 residues before the end of the CDR3; the remainder is reconstructed from the germline J gene. The V gene is TRBV20-1, the J gene TRBJ2-5; 7 bases align to TRBD2. Looked up from germline, CDR1 is DFQATT and CDR2 is SNEGSKA (reference sequence). This CDR3 has 15 residues. Germline trimming cut 0 bases from V and 2 bases from J; bases unmatched to any gene: 6. The CDR3 bases that were read are TGCAGTGCTAGAGACCGGGGACTACCACAAGAGACC. Protein product: CSARDRGLPQET. The CDR3 reads in full as CSARDRGLPQETQYF.

Notes on this clone: The read ends 3 residues before the CDR3 terminus; that terminus is restored from the germline J gene. The rearrangement links TRBV5-4 to TRBJ2-2, with D tentatively TRBD1 (6 bases). Germline-derived CDR1 and CDR2 are SGHNT and YYREEE (reference sequence). The length of the CDR3 is 15 residues. CDR3 region: CASSLDRVYNSPLFF. The DNA read from the CDR3 is TGTGCCAGCAGCTTGGACAGGGTTTATAATTCACCG. The whole variable domain, filled in from reference TRBV5-4 and TRBJ2-2, reads ETGVTQSPTHLIKTRGQQVTLRCSSQSGHNTVSWYQQALGQGPQFIFQYYREEENGRGNFPPRFSGLQFPNYSSELNVNALELDDSALYLCASSLDRVYNSPLFFGEGSRLTVL.

Worth noting for this clone: The read terminates 3 residues ahead of where the CDR3 ends, so the germline J gene completes it. The rearrangement joins TRBV7-2 to TRBJ1-2; 7 bases map to TRBD1. Germline V gene lookup returns CDR1 SGHTA and CDR2 FQGNSA. This CDR3 is built from 13 residues. The DNA read from the CDR3 is TGTGCCAGCAGCCCGACAGGGATCAATGAC. As protein: CASSPTGIND. The CDR3 in its entirety is CASSPTGINDYTF.

Concerning this clone itself: With the read ending 3 residues before the CDR3 end, the germline J gene is used to fill in that end. The chain joins TRBV20-1 to TRBJ2-3; D not certain. The CDR3 totals 14 residues. The germline gives CDR1 DFQATT, CDR2 SNEGSKA (reference sequence). Trimming took 3 bases from V and 1 from J, leaving 11 bases between them. The DNA read from the CDR3 is TGCAGTGCTAGTTTTGTAACAGGCACAGATACG. Translating it yields CSASFVTGTDT. The full CDR3 protein is CSASFVTGTDTQYF.

Turning to this clone: Read coverage stops 3 residues before the CDR3 terminus; the germline J gene supplies the remainder. The rearrangement uses TRBV20-1 and TRBJ2-3; 9 nucleotides align to TRBD1. After removal of 6 bases from V and 4 bases from J, the junction contained 11 bases not matched to a gene. The CDR3 extends over 15 amino acids. In germline, CDR1 is DFQATT, CDR2 SNEGSKA (reference sequence). The sequenced part of the CDR3 DNA is TGCAGTGCCCAAATAGGGACAGGGACTCCAGATACG. Translated: CSAQIGTGTPDT. The whole CDR3 is CSAQIGTGTPDTQYF.